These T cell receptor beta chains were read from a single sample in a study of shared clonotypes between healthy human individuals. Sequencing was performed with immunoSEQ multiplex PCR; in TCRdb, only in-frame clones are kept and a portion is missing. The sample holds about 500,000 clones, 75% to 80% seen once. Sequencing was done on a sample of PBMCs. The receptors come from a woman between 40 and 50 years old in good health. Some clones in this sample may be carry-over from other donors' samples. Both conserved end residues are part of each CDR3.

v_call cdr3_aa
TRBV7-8 CASSPTSRRGTDTQYF
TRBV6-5 CASSYSGGNQPQHF
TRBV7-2 CASSEGLGYYYEQYF
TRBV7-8 CASSLNTGVEQYF
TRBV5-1 CASSSETVTNTEAFF
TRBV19 CASSIRGRNEQFF
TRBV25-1 CASSDGHFSGNTIYF
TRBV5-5 CASSSRQVRFYEQYF
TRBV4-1 CASSQDSGSGSDEQFF
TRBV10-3 CAISAQRDSGYGYTF
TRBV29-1 CSAGQGMNTEAFF
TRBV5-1 CASSTRGQSNEKLFF
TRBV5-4 CASSYDRGYGYTF
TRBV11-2 CASSLALVLGYEQYF
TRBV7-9 CASSLPGTSSGELFF
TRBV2 CASSSGSLAGELFF
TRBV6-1 CASSERWDGGQYF
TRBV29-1 CSEVGGRSSYNEQFF
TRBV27 CASSQGGHKMNTGELFF
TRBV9 CASSAWDSSYEQYF
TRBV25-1 CASSKTSVLTF
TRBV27 CASSDWRQGVWETQYF
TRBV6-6 CASSYSEGSGANVLTF
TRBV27 CASSPGVEKGNEQFF
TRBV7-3 CASSLMGPGSSYNEQFF
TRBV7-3 CASSLRGTNTGELFF
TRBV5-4 CASSPSTSGLTYNEQFF
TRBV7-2 CASSLYSGQAEQFF
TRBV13 CASSLQGRDGYTF
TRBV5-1 CASSFYHSAYEQYF
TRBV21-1 CASSKETQYF
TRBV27 CASSSPLAGGWHEQFF
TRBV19 CASGQGADTEAFF
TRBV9 CASSSTGAHNVYGYTF
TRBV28 CASSIDRRRSYEQYF
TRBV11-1 CASSSVLGYVETQYF
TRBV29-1 CSVEGLAAKVSAPDNEQFF
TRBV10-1 CASSESGAGEQFF
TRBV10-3 CAITLDRTYGYTF